There are a few counts of the clone carrying this TCR beta chain. Its antigen is unknown. The sample comes from a study of T-cell memory formation after mild COVID-19. Whole-study findings and limits: Pre-infection memory harbored some responding clones, suggesting cross-reactive memory joined. Contracting CD8+ clones were enriched in EMRA, CD4+ mainly in CM and EM. Clones that contracted from day 15 to 85 were balanced CD4/CD8, while later expanders leaned CD4+.

V was clipped by 2 bases and J by 5 bases; unmatched bases: 5. CDR1 is SGHRS, CDR2 YFSETQ, per germline. This CDR3 spans 15 amino acids. Constant-segment primers served in 5'RACE that generated TCR alpha and TCR beta cDNA libraries bearing sample barcodes and UMIs. Using its own MiXCR run on the 5' RACE reads, TCRdb lists one record per CDR3 protein. Here the sample spans hundreds of thousands of distinct CDR3 sequences, approximately 8.4% being singletons. The chain carries TRBV5-1 and TRBJ2-1, with 9 bases aligning to TRBD2. The sample consisted of PBMCs or a T cell subset sorted from them (not recorded which). This clonotype was sampled from a man aged 18 to 35 who had mild COVID-19 (a few samples of this study predate the infection). Cell type and time point are not known. This chain's CDR3 is CASSFGGGANNEQFF. The CDR3 coding sequence is TGCGCCAGCAGCTTTGGCGGGGGGGCCAACAATGAGCAGTTCTTC. Using reference TRBV5-1 and TRBJ2-1 for the parts outside the CDR3, the full variable domain is KAGVTQTPRYLIKTRGQQVTLSCSPISGHRSVSWYQQTPGQGLQFLFEYFSETQRNKGNFPGRFSGRQFSNSRSEMNVSTLELGDSALYLCASSFGGGANNEQFFGPGTRLTVL.